The 22 T cell receptor beta chains below all came from one sample that was sequenced in a study of CD8 T cells in Susac syndrome. When the RNA was reverse transcribed, random hexamers were used with an input of roughly 0.45 to 1 ug. MiXCR, run by TCRdb on the immunoSEQ multiplex PCR reads, gives a single entry per CDR3 protein. The sample lists about 120,000 distinct CDR3 sequences, 90% to 95% occurring once. The sequenced material came from CD8+ T cells from PBMCs. The receptors were sampled from a human donor with Susac syndrome.

The genes are TRBV30 and TRBJ2-6; TRBD2 matches 7 bases. This CDR3 comprises 17 residues. Germline CDR1 and CDR2: GTSNPN and SVGIG (reference sequence). Trimming at V came to 5 bases and at J to 0 bases, leaving 10 bases not matched to a gene. The DNA for the CDR3 is TGTGCCTGGGTAGTTAGCGGGTCGTCCTCTGGGGCCAACGTCCTGACTTTC. It yields the protein CAWVVSGSSSGANVLTF.

The rearrangement uses TRBV12-3 or TRBV12-4 and TRBJ2-7; D is ambiguous. This CDR3 region has 8 residues. Trimming left V 5 bases short and J 7 bases short, with 0 bases between. CDR3 in amino acids: CASSEQYF. Here the CDR3 DNA reads TGTGCCAGCAGTGAGCAGTACTTC.

The chain carries TRBV7-6 and TRBJ2-1; the match to TRBD2 covers 7 bases. The CDR3 sequence is 15 residues long. CDR1 and CDR2 from the germline V gene are SGHVS and FNYEAQ. V lost 5 bases and J lost 3; bases outside the gene matches: 7. The CDR3 DNA reads as TGTGCCAGCAGCCCCCGACGGGAGGTCTACAATGAGCAGTTCTTC. It yields the protein CASSPRREVYNEQFF.

The chain couples TRBV12-5 to TRBJ2-7, with a possible D match to TRBD1 (6 bases). The CDR3 loop spans 12 amino acids. The V end lost 6 bases, the J end lost 5 bases, and 11 bases lay between the germline ends. Germline V gene lookup returns CDR1 LGHNT and CDR2 FRNRAP. CDR3 sequence (DNA): TGTGCTAGTGGGCAAGACAGGCACGAGCAGTACTTC. Its translation is CASGQDRHEQYF.

The chain employs TRBV30 and TRBJ2-7; either TRBD1 or TRBD2 may supply D (5 bases each). V gave up 0 bases and J gave up 5 bases, with 11 bases separating them. This CDR3 is 13 amino acids long. Germline lookup yields CDR1 GTSNPN and CDR2 SVGIG (reference sequence). The CDR3 region has the DNA TGTGCCTGGAGTGTAGGGGAGTACCACGAGCAGTACTTC. This sequence encodes CAWSVGEYHEQYF.

Worth noting for this clonotype: The germline gene is not matched at one end of the junction; a read error may be the cause. V and J are TRBV7-7 and TRBJ2-2; no definite D call. Germline CDR1 is SSHAT and CDR2 is FNYEAQ (reference sequence). The length of the CDR3 is 14 residues. Written as DNA, the CDR3 is TGTGCTAGCAGCTTATCTGGGATCAGCGGGGAGCTGTTTTTT. It is translated as CASSLSGISGELFF.

V is TRBV2 and J is TRBJ2-5; D ambiguous. CDR3 size: 13 residues. CDR1 and CDR2 from the germline V gene are SNHLY and FYNNEI. The ends were cut back, 3 bases at V and 1 base at J, with 6 bases in the middle. The CDR3 loop is CASSDGIQETQYF. The CDR3 bases are TGTGCCAGCAGTGATGGTATCCAAGAGACCCAGTACTTC.

The chain combines TRBV7-6 with TRBJ2-5, with TRBD2 matching over 8 bases. The CDR3 totals 18 residues. V lost 1 base to trimming and J lost 6 bases; unmatched junction nucleotides: 16. Germline CDR1 is SGHVS and CDR2 is FNYEAQ. CDR3 in amino acids: CASSLVGPGLEIRQTQYF. The CDR3 DNA reads TGTGCCAGCAGCTTAGTAGGGCCGGGACTAGAAATCCGACAGACCCAGTACTTC.

The V gene is TRBV7-9, the J gene TRBJ2-5, with 11 bases that match TRBD2. Germline loops: CDR1 SEHNR, CDR2 FQNEAQ (reference sequence). The junction had 4 bases not matched to a gene; V was cut back by 5 bases and J by 5 bases. This CDR3 is built from 14 residues. CDR3 loop: CASSPLAGAETQYF. CDR3 in DNA: TGTGCCAGCAGCCCACTAGCGGGGGCGGAGACCCAGTACTTC.

This clonotype has only one observation. This chain uses TRBV12-3 or TRBV12-4 with TRBJ2-7; D ambiguous. Deletions cut 1 base from V and 2 bases from J, with 6 bases between. The CDR3 sequence is 13 residues long. This chain's CDR3 is CASSLGVAYEQYF. The CDR3 coding sequence is TGTGCCAGCAGTTTAGGGGTCGCCTACGAGCAGTACTTC.

This chain joins TRBV30 and TRBJ2-7; TRBD2 agrees at 16 bases. Germline V gene data show CDR1 as GTSNPN and CDR2 as SVGIG (reference sequence). The CDR3 has 15 residues. V lost 4 bases and J lost 2; bases outside the gene matches: 2. The CDR3 DNA is TGTGCCTGGATGGGGACTAGCGGGAGGGCCTACGAGCAGTACTTC. Its translation: CAWMGTSGRAYEQYF.

This chain uses TRBV28 with TRBJ1-1; D possibly corresponds to TRBD1 (5 bases). Germline-derived CDR1 and CDR2 are MDHEN and SYDVKM. V lost 8 bases, J lost 5 bases, and 15 bases lay in between. There are 13 residues in the CDR3. CDR3 nucleotides: TGTGCCAGCGGGGACGGAGGAGTTACTGAAGCTTTCTTT. Its translation is CASGDGGVTEAFF.

V usage is TRBV20-1 and J usage is TRBJ2-1, with 7 bases lining up with TRBD2. V trimming: 6 bases; J trimming: 10 bases; junction bases outside the gene matches: 6. In germline, CDR1 is DFQATT, CDR2 SNEGSKA (reference sequence). The CDR3 sequence is 11 residues long. The CDR3 DNA reads as TGCAGTGCCAGGGAACTAGCGGAGCAGTTCTTC. Translated: CSARELAEQFF.

V is TRBV6-6 and J is TRBJ2-1; 10 bases map to TRBD1. The ends lost 5 bases at V and 8 bases at J; junction bases unmatched: 6. CDR3 size: 14 residues. In germline, CDR1 is MNHNY, CDR2 SVGAGI (reference sequence). CDR3 protein: CASSPETGGDEQFF. CDR3 nucleotide sequence: TGTGCCAGCAGTCCCGAGACAGGGGGCGATGAGCAGTTCTTC.

The chain carries TRBV7-9 and TRBJ2-1; 8 nucleotides line up with TRBD2. V shed 6 bases and J 8 bases; nucleotides not matched to a gene: 9. In germline, CDR1 is SEHNR, CDR2 FQNEAQ (reference sequence). The CDR3 sequence is 14 residues long. CDR3 sequence: CASRISSGTDEQFF. DNA for the CDR3: TGTGCCAGCAGAATAAGTAGCGGGACCGATGAGCAGTTCTTC.

This clonotype was observed once. CDR3 bases: TGTGCCACCAGCAGACCTCCCGGGACAACGAACACTGAAGCTTTCTTT. Encoded protein: CATSRPPGTTNTEAFF. The J gene is TRBJ1-1, the V gene TRBV15; a weak D match, TRBD1 (6 bases). The germline V gene encodes CDR1 LNHNV and CDR2 YYDKDF (reference sequence). Trimming cost V 2 bases and J 1 base, with 14 bases left between them. The CDR3 runs to 16 residues.

The chain joins TRBV6-1 to TRBJ2-5; D is unresolved. The CDR3 extends over 14 amino acids. Germline lookup yields CDR1 MNHNS and CDR2 SASEGT. V shed 1 base and J shed 1 base, with 7 bases lying between them. The CDR3, as DNA: TGTGCCAGCAGTGAAGGCCCAGGCCAAGAGACCCAGTACTTC. It is translated as CASSEGPGQETQYF.

This clonotype was found once. J is TRBJ2-7 and V is TRBV4-1, with 10 bases aligning to TRBD2. The CDR3 has 15 residues. Germline assignment: CDR1 MGHRA and CDR2 YSYEKL. Trimming took 1 base from V and 1 from J; bases not matched to a gene: 1. The DNA of the CDR3 is TGCGCCAGCAGCCAAGTACTAGCGGGATCCTACGAGCAGTACTTC. Protein product: CASSQVLAGSYEQYF.

The chain employs TRBV20-1 and TRBJ2-1; TRBD2 might be the D (5 bases). Trimming pared 5 bases from V and 3 bases from J, leaving 14 bases between. Looked up from germline, CDR1 is DFQATT and CDR2 is SNEGSKA (reference sequence). The CDR3 sequence is 14 residues long. The CDR3 DNA is TGCAGTGCTCACTATGAGAGCGGCTACAATGAGCAGTTCTTC. Its protein is CSAHYESGYNEQFF.

The chain carries TRBV24-1 and TRBJ2-2, with D tentatively TRBD1 (5 bases). V shed 0 bases and J shed 4 bases, with 8 bases lying between them. Germline loops: CDR1 KGHDR, CDR2 SFDVKD. The CDR3 loop spans 15 amino acids. The DNA for the CDR3 is TGTGCCACCAGTGATTTGCTTAGGGGCACCGGGGAGCTGTTTTTT. It encodes CATSDLLRGTGELFF.

This clonotype was counted once. The V and J genes are TRBV2 and TRBJ1-2; 7 positions match TRBD1. Germline-derived CDR1 and CDR2 are SNHLY and FYNNEI. This CDR3 region has 15 residues. Trimming cost V 3 bases and J 3 bases; bases outside gene matches: 7. The CDR3 region has the DNA TGTGCCAGCAGTGACCCGGACAGGCCACACTATGGCTACACCTTC. Translating it yields CASSDPDRPHYGYTF.

The chain has TRBV4-2 and TRBJ2-2; weak D call: TRBD2 (7 bases). The CDR3 runs 15 residues. With 2 bases removed from V and 6 bases from J, the gap between germline ends came to 13 bases. Germline CDR1 LGHNA, CDR2 YNFKEQ. The CDR3 coding sequence is TGTGCCAGCAGCCAAAAACGGGGGGCGCCCGGGGAGCTGTTTTTT. It is translated as CASSQKRGAPGELFF.